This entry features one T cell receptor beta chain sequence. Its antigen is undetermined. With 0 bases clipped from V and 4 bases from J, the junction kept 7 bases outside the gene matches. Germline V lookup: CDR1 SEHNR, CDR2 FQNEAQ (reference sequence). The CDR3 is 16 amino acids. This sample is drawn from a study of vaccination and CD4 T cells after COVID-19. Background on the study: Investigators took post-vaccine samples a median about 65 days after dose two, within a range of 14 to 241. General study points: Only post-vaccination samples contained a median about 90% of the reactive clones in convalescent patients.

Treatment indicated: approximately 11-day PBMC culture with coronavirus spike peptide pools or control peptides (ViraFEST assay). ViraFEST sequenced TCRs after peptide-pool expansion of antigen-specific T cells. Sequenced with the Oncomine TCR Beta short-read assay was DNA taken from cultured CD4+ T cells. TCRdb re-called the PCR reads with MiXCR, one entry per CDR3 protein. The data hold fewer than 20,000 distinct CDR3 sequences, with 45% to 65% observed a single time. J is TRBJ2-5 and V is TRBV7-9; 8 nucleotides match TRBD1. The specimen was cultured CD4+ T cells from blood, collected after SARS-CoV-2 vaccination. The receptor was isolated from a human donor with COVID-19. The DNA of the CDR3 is TGTGCCAGCAGCTTAGCCTTGACCAGGGGGCGAGAGACCCAGTACTTC. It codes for CASSLALTRGRETQYF.